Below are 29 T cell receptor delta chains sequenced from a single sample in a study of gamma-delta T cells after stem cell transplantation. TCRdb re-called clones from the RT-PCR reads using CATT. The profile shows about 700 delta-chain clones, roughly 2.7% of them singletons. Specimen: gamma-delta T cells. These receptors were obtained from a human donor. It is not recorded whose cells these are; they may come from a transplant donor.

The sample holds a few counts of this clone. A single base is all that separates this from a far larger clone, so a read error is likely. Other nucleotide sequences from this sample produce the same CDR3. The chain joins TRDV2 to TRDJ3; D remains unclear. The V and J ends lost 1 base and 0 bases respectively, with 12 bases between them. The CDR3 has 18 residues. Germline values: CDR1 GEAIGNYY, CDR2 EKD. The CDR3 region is CACDTTATASWDTRQMFF. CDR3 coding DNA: TGTGCCTGTGACACGACTGCCACTGCCTCCTGGGACACCCGACAGATGTTTTTC.

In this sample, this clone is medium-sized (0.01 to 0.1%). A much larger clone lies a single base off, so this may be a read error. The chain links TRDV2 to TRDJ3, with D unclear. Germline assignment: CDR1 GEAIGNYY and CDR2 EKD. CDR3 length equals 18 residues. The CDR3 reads CARDTTATASWDTRQMFF. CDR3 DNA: TGTGCCCGTGACACGACCGCCACTGCCTCCTGGGACACCCGACAGATGTTTTTC.

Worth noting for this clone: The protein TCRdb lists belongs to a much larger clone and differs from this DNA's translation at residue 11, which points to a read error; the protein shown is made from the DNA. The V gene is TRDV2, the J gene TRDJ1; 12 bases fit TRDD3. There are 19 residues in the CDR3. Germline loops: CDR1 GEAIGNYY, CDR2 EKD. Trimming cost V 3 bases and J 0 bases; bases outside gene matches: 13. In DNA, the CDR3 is TGTGCCTGTGACGGCCCCCTGGGGGATACGCAAAAACACACCGATAAACTCATCTTT. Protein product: CACDGPLGDTQKHTDKLIF.

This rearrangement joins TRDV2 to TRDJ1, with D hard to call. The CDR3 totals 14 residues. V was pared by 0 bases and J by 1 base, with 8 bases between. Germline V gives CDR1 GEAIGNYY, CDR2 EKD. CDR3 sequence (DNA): TGTGCCTGTGACACCGTAAGCTCCACCGATAAACTCATCTTT. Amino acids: CACDTVSSTDKLIF.

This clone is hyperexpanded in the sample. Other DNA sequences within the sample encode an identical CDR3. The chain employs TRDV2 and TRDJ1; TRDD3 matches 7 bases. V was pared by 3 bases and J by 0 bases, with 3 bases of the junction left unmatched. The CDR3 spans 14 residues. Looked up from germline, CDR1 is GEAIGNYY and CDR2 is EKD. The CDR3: CACDFLGDTDKLIF. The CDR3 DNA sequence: TGTGCCTGTGACTTCCTGGGGGACACCGATAAACTCATCTTT.

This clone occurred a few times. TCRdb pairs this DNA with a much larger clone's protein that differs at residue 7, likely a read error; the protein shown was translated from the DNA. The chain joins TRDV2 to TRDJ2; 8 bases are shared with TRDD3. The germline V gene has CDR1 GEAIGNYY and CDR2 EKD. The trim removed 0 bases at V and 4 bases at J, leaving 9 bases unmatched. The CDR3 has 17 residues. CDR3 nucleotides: TGTGCCTGTGACACCGTGATGACTGGGGGTGAGACAGCACAACTCTTCTTT. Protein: CACDTVMTGGETAQLFF.

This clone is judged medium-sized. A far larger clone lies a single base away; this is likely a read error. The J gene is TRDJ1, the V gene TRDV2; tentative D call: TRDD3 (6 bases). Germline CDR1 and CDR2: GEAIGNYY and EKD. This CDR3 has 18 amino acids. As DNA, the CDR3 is TGTGCCTGTGGCACCGTCCGGGATAAGAGGATGTACACCGATAAACTCATCTTT. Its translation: CACGTVRDKRMYTDKLIF.

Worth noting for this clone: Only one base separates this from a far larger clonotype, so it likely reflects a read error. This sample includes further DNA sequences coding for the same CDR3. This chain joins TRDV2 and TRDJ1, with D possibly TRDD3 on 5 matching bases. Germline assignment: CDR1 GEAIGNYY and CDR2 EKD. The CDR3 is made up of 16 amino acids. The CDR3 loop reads CACEPLVGTHTDKLIF. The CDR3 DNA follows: TGTGCCTGCGAGCCCCTGGTGGGGACCCACACCGACAAACTCATCTTT.

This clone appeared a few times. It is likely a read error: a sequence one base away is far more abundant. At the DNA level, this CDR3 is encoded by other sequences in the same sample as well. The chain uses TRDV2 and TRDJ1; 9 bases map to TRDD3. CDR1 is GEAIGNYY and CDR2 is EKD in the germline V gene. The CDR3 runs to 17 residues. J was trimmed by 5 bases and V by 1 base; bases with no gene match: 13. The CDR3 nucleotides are TGTGCCTGTGACACTCTGGGGGATTCCTTGATCACTGATAAACTCATCTTT. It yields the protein CACDTLGDSLITDKLIF.

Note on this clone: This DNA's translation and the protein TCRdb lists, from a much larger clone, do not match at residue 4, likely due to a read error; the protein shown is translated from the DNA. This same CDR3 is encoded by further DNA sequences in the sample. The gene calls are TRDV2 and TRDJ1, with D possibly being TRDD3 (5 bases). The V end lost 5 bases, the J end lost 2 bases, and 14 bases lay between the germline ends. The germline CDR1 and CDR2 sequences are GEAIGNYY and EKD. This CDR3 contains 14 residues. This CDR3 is CACGRIGATDKLIF. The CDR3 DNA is TGTGCCTGTGGCCGGATAGGAGCGACCGATAAACTCATCTTT.

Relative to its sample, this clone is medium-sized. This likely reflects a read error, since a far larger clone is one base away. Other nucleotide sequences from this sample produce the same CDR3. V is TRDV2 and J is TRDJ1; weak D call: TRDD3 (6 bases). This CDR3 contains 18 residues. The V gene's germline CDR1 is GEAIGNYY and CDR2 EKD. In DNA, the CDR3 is TGTGCCTGTGACACCGTCCGGGATAAGAGGATGTACACCGACAAACTCATCTTT. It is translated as CACDTVRDKRMYTDKLIF.

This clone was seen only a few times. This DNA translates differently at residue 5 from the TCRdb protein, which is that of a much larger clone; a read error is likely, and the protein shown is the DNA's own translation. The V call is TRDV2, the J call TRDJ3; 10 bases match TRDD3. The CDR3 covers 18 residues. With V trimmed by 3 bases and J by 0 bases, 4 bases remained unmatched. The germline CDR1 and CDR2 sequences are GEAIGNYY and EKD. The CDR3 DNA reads TGTGCCTGTGACTCTACTGGGGGATCCTCCTGGGACACCCGACAGATGTTTTTC. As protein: CACDSTGGSSWDTRQMFF.

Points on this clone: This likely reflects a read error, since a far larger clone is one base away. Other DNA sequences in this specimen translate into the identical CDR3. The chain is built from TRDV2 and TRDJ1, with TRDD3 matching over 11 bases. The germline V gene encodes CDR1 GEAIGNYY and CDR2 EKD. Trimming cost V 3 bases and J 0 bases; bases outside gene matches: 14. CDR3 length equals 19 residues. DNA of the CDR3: TGTGCCTGTGACGGCCCCCTGGGGGATACACGAAAACACACCGATAAACTCATCTTT. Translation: CACDGPLGDTRKHTDKLIF.

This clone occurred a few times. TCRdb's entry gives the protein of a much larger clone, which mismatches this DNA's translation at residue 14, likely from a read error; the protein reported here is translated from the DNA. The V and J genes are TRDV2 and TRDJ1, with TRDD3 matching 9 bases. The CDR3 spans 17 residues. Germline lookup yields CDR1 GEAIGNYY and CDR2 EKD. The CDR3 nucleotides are TGTGCCTGTGACACTCTGGGGGATTCCTTGATCACCGATAACCTCATCTTT. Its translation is CACDTLGDSLITDNLIF.

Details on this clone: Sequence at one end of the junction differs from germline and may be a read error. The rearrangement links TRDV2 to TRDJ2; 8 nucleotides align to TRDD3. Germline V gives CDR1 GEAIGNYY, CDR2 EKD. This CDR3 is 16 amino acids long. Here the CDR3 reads CACDTVRTGGETAQFF. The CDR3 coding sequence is TGTGCCTGTGACACCGTGAGGACTGGGGGTGAGACAGCACAATTCTTC.

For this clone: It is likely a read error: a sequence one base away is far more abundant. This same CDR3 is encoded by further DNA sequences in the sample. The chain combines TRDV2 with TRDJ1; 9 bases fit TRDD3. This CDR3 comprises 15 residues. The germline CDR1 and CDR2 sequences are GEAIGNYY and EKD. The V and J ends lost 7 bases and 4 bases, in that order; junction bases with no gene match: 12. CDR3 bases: TGTGCCTGCGAGAGATTGGGGGATAGGGACGATAAACTCATCTTT. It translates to CACERLGDRDDKLIF.

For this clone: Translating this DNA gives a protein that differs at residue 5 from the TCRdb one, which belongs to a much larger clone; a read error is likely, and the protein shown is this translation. The CDR3 spells CACDLIGATDKLIF. The CDR3 DNA follows: TGTGCCTGTGACCTGATAGGAGCGACCGATAAACTCATCTTT. The chain couples TRDV2 to TRDJ1; the D is unclear. CDR1 and CDR2 (germline): GEAIGNYY, EKD. Trimming took off 3 bases at V and 2 bases at J, with 12 bases between the two ends. This CDR3 region has 14 residues.

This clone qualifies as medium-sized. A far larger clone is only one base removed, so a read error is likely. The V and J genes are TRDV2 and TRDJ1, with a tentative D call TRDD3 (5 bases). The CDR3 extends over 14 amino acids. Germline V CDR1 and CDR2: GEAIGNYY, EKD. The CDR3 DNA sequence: TGTGCCCGTGACCGGATAGGAGCGACCGATAAACTCATCTTT. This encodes CARDRIGATDKLIF.

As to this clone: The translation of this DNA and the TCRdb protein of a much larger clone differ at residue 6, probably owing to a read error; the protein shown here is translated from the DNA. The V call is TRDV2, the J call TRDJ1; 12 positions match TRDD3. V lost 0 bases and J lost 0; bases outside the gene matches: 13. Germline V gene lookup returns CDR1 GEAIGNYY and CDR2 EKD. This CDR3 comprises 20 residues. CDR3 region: CACDTAASTGGYPYTDKLIF. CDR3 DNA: TGTGCCTGTGACACCGCCGCCTCCACTGGGGGATACCCGTACACCGATAAACTCATCTTT.

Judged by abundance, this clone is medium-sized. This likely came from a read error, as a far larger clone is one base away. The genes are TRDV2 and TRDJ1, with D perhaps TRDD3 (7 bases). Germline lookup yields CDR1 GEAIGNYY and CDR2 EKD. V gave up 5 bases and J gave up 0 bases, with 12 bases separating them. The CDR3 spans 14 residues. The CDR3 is CACGFLGDTDKLIF. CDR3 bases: TGTGCCTGTGGCTTCCTGGGGGACACCGATAAACTCATCTTT.

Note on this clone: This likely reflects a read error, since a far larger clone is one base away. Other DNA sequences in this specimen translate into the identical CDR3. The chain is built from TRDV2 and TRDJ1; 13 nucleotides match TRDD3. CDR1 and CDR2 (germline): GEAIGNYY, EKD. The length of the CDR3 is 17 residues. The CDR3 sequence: CACDTLLGDTRSDKLIF. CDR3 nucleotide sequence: TGTGCCTGTGACACGCTACTGGGGGATACGCGTTCCGATAAACTAATCTTT.

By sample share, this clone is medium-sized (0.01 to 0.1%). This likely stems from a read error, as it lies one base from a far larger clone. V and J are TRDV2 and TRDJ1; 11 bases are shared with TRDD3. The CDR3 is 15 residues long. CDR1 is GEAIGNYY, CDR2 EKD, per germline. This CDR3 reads CACGTLGDTTDKLIF. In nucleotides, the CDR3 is TGTGCCTGTGGCACCCTGGGGGATACAACCGATAAACTCATCTTT.

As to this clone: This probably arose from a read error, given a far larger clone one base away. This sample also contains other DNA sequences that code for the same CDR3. The CDR3 sequence is CACDTVRTGGETAQLFF. The CDR3 DNA reads as TGTGCCTGTGACACCGTGAGGACTGGGGGTGAGACAGCACAGCTCTTCTTT. The gene calls are TRDV2 and TRDJ2, with 8 positions matching TRDD3. Germline V gives CDR1 GEAIGNYY, CDR2 EKD. CDR3 length: 17 amino acids.

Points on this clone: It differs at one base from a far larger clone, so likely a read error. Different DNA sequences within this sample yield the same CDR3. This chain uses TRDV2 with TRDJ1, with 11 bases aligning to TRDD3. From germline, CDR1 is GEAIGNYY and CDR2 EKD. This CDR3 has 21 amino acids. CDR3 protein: CACDTVPTSGGYLAYTDKLIF. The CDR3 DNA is TGTGCCTGTGACACAGTTCCTACTTCTGGGGGATACCTGGCGTACACCGACAAACTCATCTTT.

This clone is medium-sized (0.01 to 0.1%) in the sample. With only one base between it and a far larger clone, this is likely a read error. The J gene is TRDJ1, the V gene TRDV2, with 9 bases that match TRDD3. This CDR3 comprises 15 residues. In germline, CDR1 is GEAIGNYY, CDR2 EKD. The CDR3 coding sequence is TGTGCCTGCGAGAGGTTGGGGGATAGGGACGATAAACCCATCTTT. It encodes CACERLGDRDDKPIF.

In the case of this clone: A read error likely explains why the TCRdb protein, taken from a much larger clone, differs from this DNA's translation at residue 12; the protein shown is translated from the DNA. The DNA of the CDR3 is TGTGCCTGTGACACCGGAGCCCTGGGATACTCTACTCAACTCGATAAACTCATCTTT. It encodes CACDTGALGYSTQLDKLIF. This chain joins TRDV2 and TRDJ1, with TRDD3 matching 7 bases. With V trimmed by 0 bases and J by 4 bases, 19 bases remained unmatched. Germline CDR1 and CDR2: GEAIGNYY and EKD. CDR3 length: 19 amino acids.

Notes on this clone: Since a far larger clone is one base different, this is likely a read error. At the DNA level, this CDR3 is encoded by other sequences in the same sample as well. CDR3 coding DNA: TGTGCCTGTGACCCTACTGGGGGATCCTCCTGGGATACCCGACAGATGTTTTTC. Amino acids: CACDPTGGSSWDTRQMFF. This rearrangement joins TRDV2 to TRDJ3; 10 positions match TRDD3. There are 18 residues in the CDR3. Looked up from germline, CDR1 is GEAIGNYY and CDR2 is EKD.

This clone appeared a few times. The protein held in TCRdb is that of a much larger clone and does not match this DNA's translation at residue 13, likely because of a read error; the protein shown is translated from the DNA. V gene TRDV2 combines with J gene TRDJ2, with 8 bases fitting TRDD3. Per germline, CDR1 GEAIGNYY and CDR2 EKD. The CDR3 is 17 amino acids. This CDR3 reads CACDTVRTGGETGQLFF. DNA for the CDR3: TGTGCCTGTGACACCGTGAGGACTGGGGGTGAGACAGGACAACTCTTCTTT.

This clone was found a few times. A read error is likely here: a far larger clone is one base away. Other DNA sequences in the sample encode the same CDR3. The CDR3 here is CACDGPLGDTRKHTDKLIF. CDR3 nucleotide sequence: TGTGCCTGTGATGGCCCCCTGGGGGATACGCGAAAACACACCGATAAACTCATCTTT. The chain is built from TRDV2 and TRDJ1; 12 positions match TRDD3. The junction had 14 bases not matched to a gene; V was cut back by 4 bases and J by 0 bases. CDR1 is GEAIGNYY and CDR2 is EKD in the germline V gene. There are 19 residues in the CDR3.